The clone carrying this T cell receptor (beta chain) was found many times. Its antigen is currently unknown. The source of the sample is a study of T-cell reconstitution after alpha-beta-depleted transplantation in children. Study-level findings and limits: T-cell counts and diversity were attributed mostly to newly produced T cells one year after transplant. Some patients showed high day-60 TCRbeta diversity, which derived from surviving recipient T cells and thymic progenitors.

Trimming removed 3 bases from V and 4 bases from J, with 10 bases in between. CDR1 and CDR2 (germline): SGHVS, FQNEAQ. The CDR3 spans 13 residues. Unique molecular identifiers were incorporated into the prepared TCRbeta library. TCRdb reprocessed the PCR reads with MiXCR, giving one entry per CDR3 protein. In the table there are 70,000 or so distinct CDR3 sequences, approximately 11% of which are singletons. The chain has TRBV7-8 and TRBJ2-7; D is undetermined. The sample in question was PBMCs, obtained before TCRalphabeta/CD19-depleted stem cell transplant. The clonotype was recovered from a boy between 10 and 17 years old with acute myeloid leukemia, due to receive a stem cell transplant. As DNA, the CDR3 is TGTGCCAGCAGCTTTCCGGGCCTATACGAGCAGTACGTC. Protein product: CASSFPGLYEQYV.